The 5 T cell receptor beta chains below all came from one sample that was sequenced in a study of blood T cell repertoires in COVID-19. The table came from immunoSEQ multiplex PCR; TCRdb's copy has only in-frame clones and leaves some out. The data show roughly 97,000 clones, roughly 82% seen once. Specimen: peripheral blood. Source of these receptors: a man in his fifties or sixties with acute or convalescent COVID-19.

The chain has TRBV5-1 and TRBJ1-1; D might be TRBD1 (5 bases). V was clipped by 4 bases and J by 1 base, with 11 bases between them. Germline-derived CDR1 and CDR2 are SGHRS and YFSETQ. The length of the CDR3 is 14 residues. This CDR3 is CASSLQDPNTEAFF. The DNA of the CDR3 is TGCGCCAGCAGCCTACAGGACCCGAACACTGAAGCTTTCTTT. Supplemented by reference TRBV5-1 and TRBJ1-1, the full variable domain reads KAGVTQTPRYLIKTRGQQVTLSCSPISGHRSVSWYQQTPGQGLQFLFEYFSETQRNKGNFPGRFSGRQFSNSRSEMNVSTLELGDSALYLCASSLQDPNTEAFFGQGTRLTVV.

The V gene is TRBV7-6, the J gene TRBJ1-1; TRBD1 aligns across 9 bases. Germline loops: CDR1 SGHVS, CDR2 FNYEAQ. The CDR3 is 16 amino acids. V shed 5 bases and J 3 bases; nucleotides not matched to a gene: 10. The CDR3 DNA reads as TGTGCCAGCAGCCCAGGGAGCACAGGGGGCTACACTGAAGCTTTCTTT. This codes for CASSPGSTGGYTEAFF.

The V call is TRBV6-2 or TRBV6-3, the J call TRBJ2-5; 11 nucleotides agree with TRBD2. CDR1 is MNHEY, CDR2 SVGEGT, per germline. The CDR3 is 14 amino acids. V was clipped by 6 bases and J by 5 bases; unmatched bases: 5. The CDR3 here is CASSLAGGGETQYF. The DNA of the CDR3 is TGTGCCAGCAGCTTAGCGGGAGGGGGCGAGACCCAGTACTTC.

This clone turned up a few times. This chain uses TRBV7-2 with TRBJ2-3; D gene unclear. The length of the CDR3 is 12 residues. Trimming removed 5 bases at V and 2 bases at J, with 5 bases between. Germline CDR1 is SGHTA and CDR2 is FQGNSA. The CDR3 nucleotides read TGTGCCAGCAGCACAAACACAGATACGCAGTATTTT. This translates into CASSTNTDTQYF.

The chain recombines TRBV10-3 with TRBJ2-6, with D tentatively TRBD1 (5 bases). There are 16 residues in the CDR3. The V and J ends lost 6 bases and 1 base respectively, with 13 bases between them. Germline V gene sequence: CDR1 ENHRY, CDR2 SYGVKD. CDR3 region: CAIRTPDRSGANVLTF. The CDR3 DNA sequence: TGTGCCATCAGGACACCAGACAGATCTGGGGCCAACGTCCTGACTTTC.